Sequencing of this T cell receptor (beta chain) was carried out in a study of radiotherapy plus CTLA-4 blockade in lung cancer. Study as a whole: Around 18% of patients responded objectively, and around 31% achieved disease control. Notes on the study in general: The best prediction of response reportedly came from early blood T cell clone dynamics, with interferon-beta.

As for this clone: Its antigen is undetermined.

Sequencing was performed with immunoSEQ multiplex PCR; in TCRdb, only in-frame clones are kept and a portion is missing. The repertoire consists of about 67,000 clones, with 76% occurring once and the leading ten covering approximately 16%. Ipilimumab CTLA-4 blockade and focal radiation were given to patients with chemo-refractory metastatic non-small-cell lung cancer. V lost 4 bases and J lost 3, with 13 bases in between. The CDR3 is 14 amino acids. Germline lookup yields CDR1 SGHDT and CDR2 YYEEEE. Sequenced material: peripheral blood, taken from a patient treated with radiotherapy plus ipilimumab. The TCR was taken from a human donor with non-small cell lung cancer whose response to radiotherapy plus ipilimumab could not be evaluated. Some clones in this sample may be carry-over from other donors' samples. The rearrangement uses TRBV5-6 and TRBJ2-5, with D possibly being TRBD1 (6 bases). The CDR3: CASSEGQGKETQYF. In nucleotides, the CDR3 is TGTGCCAGCAGCGAGGGGCAGGGGAAAGAGACCCAGTACTTC.